This record looks at one TCR beta chain sequence and its context. This entry belongs to a study of cytomegalovirus exposure and HLA in healthy donors. The PCR ran on 60 Vbeta and 13 Jbeta primers. Data came from immunoSEQ multiplex PCR; TCRdb stores just in-frame clones and leaves some out. The sample has about 110,000 clones, almost 70% seen once. Trimming stripped 1 base from V and 1 base from J, with 13 bases between. The CDR3 consists of 16 residues. Germline lookup yields CDR1 SGHAT and CDR2 FQNNGV. The chain uses TRBV11-2 and TRBJ1-2, with a possible D match to TRBD1 (6 bases). This receptor was identified in a man aged 25-45 years in good health and CMV-seropositive. The sequenced sample consisted of PBMCs. The CDR3 sequence is CASSLVRGKDNYGYTF. The CDR3 DNA is TGTGCCAGCAGCTTAGTCAGGGGCAAAGATAACTATGGCTACACCTTC.